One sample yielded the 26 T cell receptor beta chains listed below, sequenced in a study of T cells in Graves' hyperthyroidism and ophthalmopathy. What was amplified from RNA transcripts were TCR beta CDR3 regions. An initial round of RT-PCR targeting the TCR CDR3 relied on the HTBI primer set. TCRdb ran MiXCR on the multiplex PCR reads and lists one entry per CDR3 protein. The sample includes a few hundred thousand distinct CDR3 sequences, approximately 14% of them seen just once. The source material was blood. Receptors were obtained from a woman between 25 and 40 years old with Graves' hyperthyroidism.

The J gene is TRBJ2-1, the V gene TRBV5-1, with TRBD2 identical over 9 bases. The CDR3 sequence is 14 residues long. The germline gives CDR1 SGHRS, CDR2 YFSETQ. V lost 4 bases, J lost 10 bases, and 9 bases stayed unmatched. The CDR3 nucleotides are TGCGCCAGCAGCGGGGCTAGCGGGGCAAGGGAGCAGTTCTTC. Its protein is CASSGASGAREQFF.

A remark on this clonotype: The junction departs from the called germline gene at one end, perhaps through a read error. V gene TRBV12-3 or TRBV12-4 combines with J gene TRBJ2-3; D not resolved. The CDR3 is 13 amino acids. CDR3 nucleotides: TGTGCCAGCAGTTTAGGTTTCACAGAAACGCAGTATTTT. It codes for CASSLGFTETQYF.

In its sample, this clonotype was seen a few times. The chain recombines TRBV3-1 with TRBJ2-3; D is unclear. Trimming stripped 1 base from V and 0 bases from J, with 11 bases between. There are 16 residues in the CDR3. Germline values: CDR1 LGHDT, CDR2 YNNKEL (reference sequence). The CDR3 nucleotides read TGTGCCAGCAGCCAAGGGCTACGAATGAGCACAGATACGCAGTATTTT. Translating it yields CASSQGLRMSTDTQYF.

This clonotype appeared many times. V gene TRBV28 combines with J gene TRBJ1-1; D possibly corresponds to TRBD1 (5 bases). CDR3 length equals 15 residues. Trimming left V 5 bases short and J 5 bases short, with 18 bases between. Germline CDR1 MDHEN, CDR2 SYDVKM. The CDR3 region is CASSTYQDGGTEAFF. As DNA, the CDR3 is TGTGCCAGCAGTACTTATCAGGACGGGGGGACTGAAGCTTTCTTT.

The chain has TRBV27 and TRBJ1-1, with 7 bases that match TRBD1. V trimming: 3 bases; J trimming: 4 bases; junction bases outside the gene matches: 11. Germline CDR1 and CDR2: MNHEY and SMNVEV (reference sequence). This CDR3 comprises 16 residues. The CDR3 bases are TGTGCCAGCAGTTTCTCCCCACAGGGGAGATTCACTGAAGCTTTCTTT. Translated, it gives CASSFSPQGRFTEAFF.

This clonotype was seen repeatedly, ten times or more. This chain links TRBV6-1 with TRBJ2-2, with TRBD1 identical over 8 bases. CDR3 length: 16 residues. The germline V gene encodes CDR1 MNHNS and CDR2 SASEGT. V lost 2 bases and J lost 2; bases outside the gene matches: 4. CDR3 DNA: TGTGCCAGCAGTGAACCGACAGGGGATAACACCGGGGAGCTGTTTTTT. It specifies CASSEPTGDNTGELFF.

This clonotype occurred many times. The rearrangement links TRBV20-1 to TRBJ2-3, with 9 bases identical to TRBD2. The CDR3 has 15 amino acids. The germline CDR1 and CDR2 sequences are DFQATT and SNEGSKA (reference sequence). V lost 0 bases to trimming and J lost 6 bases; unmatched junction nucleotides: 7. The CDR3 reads CSARDGGGGMDTQYF. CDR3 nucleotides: TGCAGTGCTAGAGACGGCGGGGGGGGCATGGATACGCAGTATTTT.

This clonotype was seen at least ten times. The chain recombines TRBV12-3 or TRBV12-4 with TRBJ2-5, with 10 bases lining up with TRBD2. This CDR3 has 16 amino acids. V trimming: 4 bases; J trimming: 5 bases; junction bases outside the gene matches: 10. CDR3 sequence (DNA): TGTGCCAGCAGTTGGATAGCGGGAGGACCGAAGGAGACCCAGTACTTC. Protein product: CASSWIAGGPKETQYF.

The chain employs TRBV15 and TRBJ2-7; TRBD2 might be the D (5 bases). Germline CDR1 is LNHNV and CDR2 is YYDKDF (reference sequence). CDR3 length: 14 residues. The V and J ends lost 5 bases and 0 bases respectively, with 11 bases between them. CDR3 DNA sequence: TGTGCCACCAGCCTAGCTTTACACTCCTACGAGCAGTACTTC. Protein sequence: CATSLALHSYEQYF.

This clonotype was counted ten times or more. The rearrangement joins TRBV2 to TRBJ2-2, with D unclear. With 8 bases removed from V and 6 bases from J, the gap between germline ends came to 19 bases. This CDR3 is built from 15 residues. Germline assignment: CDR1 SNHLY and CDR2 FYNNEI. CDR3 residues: CASWNGEEPSGELFF. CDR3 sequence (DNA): TGTGCCAGCTGGAACGGCGAGGAACCGTCCGGGGAGCTGTTTTTT.

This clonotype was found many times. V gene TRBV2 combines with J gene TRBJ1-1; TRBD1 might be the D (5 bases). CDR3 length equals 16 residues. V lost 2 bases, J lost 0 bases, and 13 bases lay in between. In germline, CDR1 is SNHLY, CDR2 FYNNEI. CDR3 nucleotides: TGTGCCAGCAGTGAATATTCGGGGGGTCTGAACACTGAAGCTTTCTTT. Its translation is CASSEYSGGLNTEAFF. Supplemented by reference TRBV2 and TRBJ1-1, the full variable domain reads EPEVTQTPSHQVTQMGQEVILRCVPISNHLYFYWYRQILGQKVEFLVSFYNNEISEKSEIFDDQFSVERPDGSNFTLKIRSTKLEDSAMYFCASSEYSGGLNTEAFFGQGTRLTVV.

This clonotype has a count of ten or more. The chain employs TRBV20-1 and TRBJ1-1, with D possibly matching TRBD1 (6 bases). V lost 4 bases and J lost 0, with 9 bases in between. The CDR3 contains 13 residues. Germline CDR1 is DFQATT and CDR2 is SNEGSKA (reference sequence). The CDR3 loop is CSAIQGLNTEAFF. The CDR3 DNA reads TGCAGTGCTATACAGGGCCTGAACACTGAAGCTTTCTTT.

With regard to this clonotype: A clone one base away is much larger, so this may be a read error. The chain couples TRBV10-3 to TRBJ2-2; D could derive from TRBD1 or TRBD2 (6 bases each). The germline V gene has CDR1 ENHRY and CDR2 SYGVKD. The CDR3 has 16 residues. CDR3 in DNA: TGTGCCATCAGTCCGGGGGCGTTCGCGAACACCGGGGGGCTGTTTTTT. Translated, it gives CAISPGAFANTGGLFF.

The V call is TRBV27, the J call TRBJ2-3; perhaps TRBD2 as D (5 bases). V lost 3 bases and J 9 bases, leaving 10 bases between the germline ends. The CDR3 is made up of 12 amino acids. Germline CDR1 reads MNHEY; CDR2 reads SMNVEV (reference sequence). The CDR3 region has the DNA TGTGCCAGCAGTTTGGACGGGAACACGCAGTATTTT. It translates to CASSLDGNTQYF.

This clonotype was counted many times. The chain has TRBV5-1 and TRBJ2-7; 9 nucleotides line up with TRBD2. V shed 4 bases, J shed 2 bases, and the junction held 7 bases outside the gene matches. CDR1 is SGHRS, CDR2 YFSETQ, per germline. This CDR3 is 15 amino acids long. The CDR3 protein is CASSGIAGEAYEQYF. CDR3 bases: TGCGCCAGCAGCGGGATAGCGGGAGAAGCCTACGAGCAGTACTTC.

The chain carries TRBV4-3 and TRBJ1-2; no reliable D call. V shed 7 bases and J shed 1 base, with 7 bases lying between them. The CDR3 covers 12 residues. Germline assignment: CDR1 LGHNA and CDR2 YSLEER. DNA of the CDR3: TGCGCCAGCATCCCAGATAACTATGGCTACACCTTC. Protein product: CASIPDNYGYTF.

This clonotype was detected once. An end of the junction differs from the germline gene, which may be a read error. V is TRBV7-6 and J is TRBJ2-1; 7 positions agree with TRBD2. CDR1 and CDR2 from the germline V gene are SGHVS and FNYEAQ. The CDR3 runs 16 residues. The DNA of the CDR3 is TGTGCCAGCAGCTTCAATATAGCGGGTTCCTACAGTGAGCAGTTCTTC. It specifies CASSFNIAGSYSEQFF.

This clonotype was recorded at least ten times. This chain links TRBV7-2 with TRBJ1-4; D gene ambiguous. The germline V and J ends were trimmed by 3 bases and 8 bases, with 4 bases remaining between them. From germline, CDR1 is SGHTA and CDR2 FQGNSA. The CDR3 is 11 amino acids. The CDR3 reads CASSFREKLFF. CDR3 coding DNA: TGTGCCAGCAGCTTCAGGGAAAAACTGTTTTTT.

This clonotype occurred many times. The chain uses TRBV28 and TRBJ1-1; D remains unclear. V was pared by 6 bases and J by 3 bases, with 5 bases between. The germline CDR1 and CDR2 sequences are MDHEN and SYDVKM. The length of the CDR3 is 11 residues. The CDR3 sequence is CASRLYTEAFF. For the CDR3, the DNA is TGTGCCAGCAGACTTTACACTGAAGCTTTCTTT.

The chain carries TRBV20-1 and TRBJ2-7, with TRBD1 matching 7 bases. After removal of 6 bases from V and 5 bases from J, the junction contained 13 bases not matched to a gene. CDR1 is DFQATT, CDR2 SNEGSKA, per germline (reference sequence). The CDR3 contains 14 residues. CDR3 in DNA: TGCAGTGCGGAATCCGGGACAGTCAACAACGAGCAGTACTTC. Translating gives CSAESGTVNNEQYF.

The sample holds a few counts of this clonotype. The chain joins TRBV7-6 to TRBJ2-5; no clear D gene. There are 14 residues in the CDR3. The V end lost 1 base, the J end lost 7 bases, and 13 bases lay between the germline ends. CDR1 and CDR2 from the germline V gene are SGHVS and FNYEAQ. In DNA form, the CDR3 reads TGTGCCAGCAGCTTAGTCTACCTTGTGGTGACCCAGTACTTC. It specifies CASSLVYLVVTQYF.

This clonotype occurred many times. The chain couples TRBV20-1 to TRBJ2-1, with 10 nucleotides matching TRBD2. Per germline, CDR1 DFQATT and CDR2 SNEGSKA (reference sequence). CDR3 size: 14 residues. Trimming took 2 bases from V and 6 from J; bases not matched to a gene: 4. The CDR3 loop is CSARSGRARNEQFF. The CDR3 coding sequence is TGCAGTGCTAGAAGCGGGAGGGCCCGCAATGAGCAGTTCTTC.

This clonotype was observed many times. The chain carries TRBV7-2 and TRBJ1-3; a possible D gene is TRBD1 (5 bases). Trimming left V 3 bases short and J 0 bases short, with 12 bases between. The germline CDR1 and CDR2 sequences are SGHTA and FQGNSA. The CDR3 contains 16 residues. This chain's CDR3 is CASSLTEGSSGNTIYF. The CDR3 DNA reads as TGTGCCAGCAGCTTGACAGAGGGTTCCTCTGGAAACACCATATATTTT. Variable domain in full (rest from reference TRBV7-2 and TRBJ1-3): GAGVSQSPSNKVTEKGKDVELRCDPISGHTALYWYRQSLGQGLEFLIYFQGNSAPDKSGLPSDRFSAERTGGSVSTLTIQRTQQEDSAVYLCASSLTEGSSGNTIYFGEGSWLTVV.

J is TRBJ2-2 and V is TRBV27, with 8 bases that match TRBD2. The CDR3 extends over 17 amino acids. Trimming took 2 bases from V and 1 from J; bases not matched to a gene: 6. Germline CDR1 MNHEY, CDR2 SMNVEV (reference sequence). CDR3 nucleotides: TGTGCCAGCAGTTTAGTGGGCGGGAGGTGGAACACCGGGGAGCTGTTTTTT. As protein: CASSLVGGRWNTGELFF.

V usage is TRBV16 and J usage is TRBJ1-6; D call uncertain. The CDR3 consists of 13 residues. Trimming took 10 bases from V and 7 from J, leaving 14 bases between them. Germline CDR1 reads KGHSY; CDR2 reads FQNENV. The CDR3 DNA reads TGTGCCACCCATAAAAGTCTGAATTCACCCCTCCACTTT. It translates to CATHKSLNSPLHF.

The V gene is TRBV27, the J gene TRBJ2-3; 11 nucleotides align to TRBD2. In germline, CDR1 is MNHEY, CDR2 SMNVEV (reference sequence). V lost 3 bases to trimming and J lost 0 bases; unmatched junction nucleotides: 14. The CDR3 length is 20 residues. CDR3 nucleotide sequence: TGTGCCAGCAGTTTCTTTCCGGCGGCTAGCGGGAGGCCTAGCACAGATACGCAGTATTTT. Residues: CASSFFPAASGRPSTDTQYF.